This T cell receptor beta chain was identified during a study of cytomegalovirus exposure and HLA in healthy donors. Overall study findings and caveats: Cytomegalovirus-associated TCR beta chains were listed, numbering roughly 150.

The assay was immunoSEQ multiplex PCR, and TCRdb's table has in-frame clones only and misses some. The sample shows more than 95,000 clones, roughly 90% of them seen only once. About this clone: Its antigen is unidentified.

Germline-derived CDR1 and CDR2 are SGHTA and FQGTGA. V lost 3 bases and J 2 bases, leaving 7 bases between the germline ends. The CDR3 loop spans 13 amino acids. Sequenced: PBMCs. The chain combines TRBV7-3 with TRBJ1-1; D not certain. The TCR originated in a woman aged 18-29 years in good health and CMV-seronegative. CDR3 in amino acids: CASSFTSNTEAFF. In nucleotides, the CDR3 is TGTGCCAGCAGCTTTACAAGTAACACTGAAGCTTTCTTT.